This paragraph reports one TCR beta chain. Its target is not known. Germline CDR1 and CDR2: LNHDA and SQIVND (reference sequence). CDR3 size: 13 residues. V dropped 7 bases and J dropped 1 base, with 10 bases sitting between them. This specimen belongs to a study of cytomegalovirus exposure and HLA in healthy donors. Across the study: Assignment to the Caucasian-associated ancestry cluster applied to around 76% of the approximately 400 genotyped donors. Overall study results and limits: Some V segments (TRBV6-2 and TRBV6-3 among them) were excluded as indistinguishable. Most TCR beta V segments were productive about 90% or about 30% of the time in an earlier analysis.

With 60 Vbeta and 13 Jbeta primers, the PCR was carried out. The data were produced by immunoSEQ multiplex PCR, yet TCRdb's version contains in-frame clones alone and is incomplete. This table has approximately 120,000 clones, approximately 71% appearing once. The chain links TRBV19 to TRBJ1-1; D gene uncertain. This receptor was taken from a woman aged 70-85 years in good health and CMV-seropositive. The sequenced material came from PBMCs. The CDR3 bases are TGTGCCAGTATCGGGTCGGGGAACACTGAAGCTTTCTTT. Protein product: CASIGSGNTEAFF.